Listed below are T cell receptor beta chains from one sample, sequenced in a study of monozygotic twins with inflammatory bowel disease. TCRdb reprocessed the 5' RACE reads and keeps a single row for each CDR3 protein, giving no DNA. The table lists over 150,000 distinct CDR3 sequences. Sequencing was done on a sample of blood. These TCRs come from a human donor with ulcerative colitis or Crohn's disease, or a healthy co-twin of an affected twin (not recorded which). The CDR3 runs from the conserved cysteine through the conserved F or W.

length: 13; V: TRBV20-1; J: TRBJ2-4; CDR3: CSAGDSLKNIQYF
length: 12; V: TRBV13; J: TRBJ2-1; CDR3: CASTHLNNEQFF
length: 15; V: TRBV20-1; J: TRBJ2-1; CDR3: CSARRGLAGRDEQFF
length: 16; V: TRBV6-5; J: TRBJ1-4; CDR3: CASSYGDRTTNEKLFF
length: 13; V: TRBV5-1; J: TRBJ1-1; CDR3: CASSLDPDGEAFF
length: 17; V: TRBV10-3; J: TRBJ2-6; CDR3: CAISPSRGGSGANVLTF
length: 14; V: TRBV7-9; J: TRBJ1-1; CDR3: CASRSNQGANEAFF
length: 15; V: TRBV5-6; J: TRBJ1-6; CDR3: CASSPRDRGDSHLHF
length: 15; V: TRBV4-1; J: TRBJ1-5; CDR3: CASSQGGQGHQPQHF
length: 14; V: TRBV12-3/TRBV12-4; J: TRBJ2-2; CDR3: CASGDSGGTGELFF
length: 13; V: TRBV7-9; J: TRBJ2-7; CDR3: CASSSQNPYEQYF
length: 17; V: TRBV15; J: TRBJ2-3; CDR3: CATSRAPQSTHIDTQYF
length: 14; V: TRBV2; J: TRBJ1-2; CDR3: CASRVTGTAYGYTF
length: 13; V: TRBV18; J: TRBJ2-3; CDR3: CASSPENTDTQYF
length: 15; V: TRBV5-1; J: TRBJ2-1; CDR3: CASSLKAGGPNEQFF
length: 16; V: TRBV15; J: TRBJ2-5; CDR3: CATSRELAGVSETQYF
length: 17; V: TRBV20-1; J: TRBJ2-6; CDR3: CSARVPLPSSGANVLTF
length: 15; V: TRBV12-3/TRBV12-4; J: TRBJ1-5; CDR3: CASSFLHLSNQPQHF
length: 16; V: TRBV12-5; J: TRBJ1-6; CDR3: CASGSLTGPGYSPLHF
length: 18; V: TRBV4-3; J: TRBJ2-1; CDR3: CASSRGLTRGSSYNEQFF
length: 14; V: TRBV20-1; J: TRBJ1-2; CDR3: CSARWTGVSYGYTF
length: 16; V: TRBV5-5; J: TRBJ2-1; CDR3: CASSFMSGRADNEQFF
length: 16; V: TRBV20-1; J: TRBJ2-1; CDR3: CSARGNDRGSYNEQFF
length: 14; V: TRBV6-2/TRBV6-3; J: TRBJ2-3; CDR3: CASSQTQRGGTQYF
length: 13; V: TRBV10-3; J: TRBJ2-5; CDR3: CAIVGALGETQYF
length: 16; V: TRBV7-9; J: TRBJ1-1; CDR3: CASSPRATGGNTEAFF